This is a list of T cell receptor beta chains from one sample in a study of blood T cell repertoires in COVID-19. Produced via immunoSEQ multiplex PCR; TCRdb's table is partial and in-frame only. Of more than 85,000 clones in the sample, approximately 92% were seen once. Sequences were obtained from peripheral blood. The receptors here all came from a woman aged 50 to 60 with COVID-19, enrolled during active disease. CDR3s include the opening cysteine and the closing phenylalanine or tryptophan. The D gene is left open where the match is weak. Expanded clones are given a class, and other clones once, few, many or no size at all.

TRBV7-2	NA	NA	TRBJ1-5	TGTGCCAGCAGCCAGGGGCACCTTAGCAATCAGCCCCAGCATTTT	CASSQGHLSNQPQHF
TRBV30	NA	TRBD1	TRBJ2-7	TGTGCCTGGAGTACCGGGACAGGGACCTACGAGCAGTACTTC	CAWSTGTGTYEQYF
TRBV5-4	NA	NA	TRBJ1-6	TGTGCCAGCAGCGTGTCAGGGCCCTCACCCCTCCACTTT	CASSVSGPSPLHF
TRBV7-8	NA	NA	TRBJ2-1	TGTGCCAGCGCGGCTTTCCAGGGACTTAACAATGAGCAGTTCTTC	CASAAFQGLNNEQFF
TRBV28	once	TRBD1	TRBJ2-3	TGTGCCAGCTCGTTGCCCCGGGACAGGGGATACACAGATACGCAGTATTTT	CASSLPRDRGYTDTQYF
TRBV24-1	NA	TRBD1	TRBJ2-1	TGTGCCACCAGTGACCGGGACAGGGTGAGGGGTGAGCAGTTCTTC	CATSDRDRVRGEQFF
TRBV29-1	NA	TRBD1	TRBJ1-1	TGCAGCGTTAGACAGGGGGCCGAGAACACTGAAGCTTTCTTT	CSVRQGAENTEAFF
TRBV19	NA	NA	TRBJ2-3	TGTGCCAGTAGTATACCACGACCAGGGCGAGATACGCAGTATTTT	CASSIPRPGRDTQYF
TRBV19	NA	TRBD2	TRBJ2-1	TGTGCCAGTAGTATTTGGGGTGGACTAGCGGGAGCATACAATGAGCAGTTCTTC	CASSIWGGLAGAYNEQFF
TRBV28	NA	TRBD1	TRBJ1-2	TGTGCCAGCAGTTTGGGACAGGGATGGCGGGCGAATGGCTACACCTTC	CASSLGQGWRANGYTF
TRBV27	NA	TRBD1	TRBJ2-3	TGTGCCAGCAGTTACAGGGGCACGAACACAGATACGCAGTATTTT	CASSYRGTNTDTQYF
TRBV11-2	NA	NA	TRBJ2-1	TGTGCCAGCAGCTTAGAAGCGGGTAACAATGAGCAGTTCTTC	CASSLEAGNNEQFF
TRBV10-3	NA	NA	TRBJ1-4	TGTGCCACCGGGGGGGGCAAGGAGGAAAAACTGTTTTTT	CATGGGKEEKLFF
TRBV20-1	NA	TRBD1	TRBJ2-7	TGCAGTGCCAGTCAACAGGGGTCCGAGCAGTACTTC	CSASQQGSEQYF
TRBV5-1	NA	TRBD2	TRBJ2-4	TGCGCCAGCAGCTGGGTAGCGGGAGCCAAAAACATTCAGTACTTC	CASSWVAGAKNIQYF
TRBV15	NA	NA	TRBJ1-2	TGTGCCACCAGCAGAGAGGGGGAGGAGGGTGGCTACACCTTC	CATSREGEEGGYTF
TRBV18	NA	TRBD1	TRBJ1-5	TGTGCCAGCTCAATTCAGGGGGATCAGCCCCAGCATTTT	CASSIQGDQPQHF
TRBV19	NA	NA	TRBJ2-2	TGTGCCAGTAGTATGCGGCAGGGGAACACCGGGGAGCTGTTTTTT	CASSMRQGNTGELFF
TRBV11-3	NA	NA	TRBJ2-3	TGTGCCAGCAGCTTCTCCGAGCTAGATACGCAGTATTTT	CASSFSELDTQYF
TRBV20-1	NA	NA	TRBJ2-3	TGCAGTGCGAGCCATGAGGCCCACCAGTATTTT	CSASHEAHQYF